Listed here are 15 T cell receptor beta chains from one sample, sequenced in a study of radiation and T cells in renal cell carcinoma. The repertoire was sequenced with immunoSEQ multiplex PCR; TCRdb's copy has only in-frame clones and lacks some. The sample includes almost 9,500 clones, 63% of them seen just once. Treatment described: 15 Gy SBRT to primary tumor, nephrectomy 4 weeks later. Specimen: tumor tissue, collected from a patient whose treatment included radiotherapy and nephrectomy. The receptors derive from a woman aged 45 to 65 with renal cell carcinoma.

V usage is TRBV4-3 and J usage is TRBJ1-5; 9 bases are a match to TRBD1. Germline V gives CDR1 LGHNA, CDR2 YSLEER. The CDR3 is 14 amino acids. V lost 4 bases to trimming and J lost 4 bases; unmatched junction nucleotides: 2. The chain's CDR3 is CASSLGTGNQPQHF. The CDR3 nucleotides read TGCGCCAGCAGCCTCGGGACAGGGAATCAGCCCCAGCATTTT.

The chain uses TRBV5-6 and TRBJ2-1, with 7 bases fitting TRBD1. Germline CDR1 and CDR2: SGHDT and YYEEEE. Unmatched junction bases numbered 2, after V lost 2 bases and J lost 0 bases. CDR3 length: 15 residues. DNA of the CDR3: TGTGCCAGCAGCTTTGGGGACAGCTCCTACAATGAGCAGTTCTTC. Translating it yields CASSFGDSSYNEQFF.

The chain joins TRBV6-4 to TRBJ2-3; the D gene could be TRBD1 or TRBD2 (6 bases each). With 3 bases removed from V and 0 bases from J, the gap between germline ends came to 10 bases. The CDR3 totals 15 residues. CDR1 is MRHNA, CDR2 SNTAGT, per germline. The CDR3 region has the DNA TGTGCCAGCAGTGAAAGAGGGGGGAGCACAGATACGCAGTATTTT. It encodes CASSERGGSTDTQYF.

The chain combines TRBV2 with TRBJ1-2; possibly TRBD1 for D (6 bases). Trimming removed 6 bases from V and 8 bases from J, with 19 bases in between. In germline, CDR1 is SNHLY, CDR2 FYNNEI. The CDR3 spans 14 residues. DNA for the CDR3: TGTGCCAGCAGCCAGCAAGGGACAAGAACCGGCTACACCTTC. As protein: CASSQQGTRTGYTF.

The CDR3 region is CASSQPPTSGGYNEQFF. In DNA form, the CDR3 reads TGCGCCAGCAGCCAACCCCCCACTAGCGGGGGTTACAATGAGCAGTTCTTC. The chain carries TRBV4-1 and TRBJ2-1, with TRBD2 matching 11 bases. V gave up 2 bases and J gave up 4 bases; unmatched junction bases: 7. Germline CDR1 is MGHRA and CDR2 is YSYEKL. CDR3 length: 17 amino acids.

The chain's CDR3 is CATSTSGTVDEQFF. CDR3 in DNA: TGTGCCACTTCCACTAGCGGGACTGTGGATGAGCAGTTCTTC. The chain recombines TRBV15 with TRBJ2-1, with TRBD2 matching 10 bases. V dropped 9 bases and J dropped 8; count of bases not matched to a gene: 10. Looked up from germline, CDR1 is LNHNV and CDR2 is YYDKDF (reference sequence). The CDR3 has 14 residues.

The J gene is TRBJ1-1, the V gene TRBV7-2; 8 positions agree with TRBD1. This CDR3 region has 16 residues. After removal of 3 bases from V and 3 bases from J, the junction contained 9 bases not matched to a gene. CDR1 is SGHTA, CDR2 FQGNSA, per germline. The CDR3 spells CASSLDQGASDTEAFF. CDR3 coding DNA: TGTGCCAGCAGCTTGGATCAGGGGGCGTCGGACACTGAAGCTTTCTTT.

This clone has only a few counts. The chain combines TRBV5-5 with TRBJ1-5, with D unclear. The V end was cut by 6 bases, the J end by 2 bases, with 15 bases between. Germline lookup yields CDR1 SGHKS and CDR2 YYEKEE (reference sequence). The CDR3 covers 15 residues. The CDR3 region is CASNVSPLGNQPQHF. The DNA for the CDR3 is TGTGCCAGCAACGTCAGTCCCTTGGGCAATCAGCCCCAGCATTTT.

This clone was found a few times. This rearrangement joins TRBV20-1 to TRBJ1-1; 7 positions agree with TRBD1. Germline V gene sequence: CDR1 DFQATT, CDR2 SNEGSKA (reference sequence). The CDR3 extends over 11 amino acids. V gave up 8 bases and J gave up 7 bases; unmatched junction bases: 7. CDR3 amino acids: CSSPRQGEAFF. For the CDR3, the DNA is TGCAGTAGTCCTAGACAGGGTGAAGCTTTCTTT.

The V call is TRBV5-4, the J call TRBJ1-1; 8 positions match TRBD1. V dropped 1 base and J dropped 6; count of bases not matched to a gene: 8. The germline V gene has CDR1 SGHNT and CDR2 YYREEE (reference sequence). The CDR3 is 15 residues long. For the CDR3, the DNA is TGTGCCAGCAGCTTGTCGCGGACAGGGAGGCCTGAAGCTTTCTTT. This translates into CASSLSRTGRPEAFF.

This chain joins TRBV11-2 and TRBJ2-1; D is perhaps TRBD2 (5 bases). Germline CDR1 SGHAT, CDR2 FQNNGV. This CDR3 is built from 15 residues. V was cut by 7 bases and J by 3 bases, with 16 bases left in between. The CDR3: CASKRERIGYNEQFF. In DNA, the CDR3 is TGTGCCAGCAAAAGGGAGAGAATAGGCTACAATGAGCAGTTCTTC.

This clone was counted a few times. The chain employs TRBV5-1 and TRBJ1-2, with TRBD1 matching over 7 bases. From germline, CDR1 is SGHRS and CDR2 YFSETQ. The CDR3 sequence is 12 residues long. The J segment lost 8 bases and the V segment lost 4 bases, leaving 5 bases of the junction unmatched. This chain's CDR3 is CASSVTGEGYTF. CDR3 bases: TGCGCCAGCAGCGTAACAGGGGAAGGCTACACCTTC.

The chain employs TRBV18 and TRBJ1-1; tentative D call: TRBD1 (5 bases). Per germline, CDR1 KGHSH and CDR2 LQKENI. CDR3 length: 15 amino acids. Trimming cost V 6 bases and J 1 base, with 15 bases left between them. The CDR3 region is CASSLERGRNTEAFF. The CDR3 nucleotides are TGTGCCAGCTCGCTCGAAAGGGGCCGGAACACTGAAGCTTTCTTT.

This chain uses TRBV6-5 with TRBJ1-1; D is unclear. The germline V gene encodes CDR1 MNHEY and CDR2 SVGAGI. This CDR3 comprises 14 residues. The germline V and J ends were trimmed by 4 bases and 1 base, with 10 bases remaining between them. The CDR3 region is CASSFRVGNTEAFF. The CDR3 DNA reads as TGTGCCAGCAGTTTCCGGGTGGGGAACACTGAAGCTTTCTTT.

The chain combines TRBV19 with TRBJ1-5; D unclear. Germline V gives CDR1 LNHDA, CDR2 SQIVND (reference sequence). CDR3 length: 16 amino acids. Trimming removed 5 bases at V and 4 bases at J, with 18 bases between. For the CDR3, the DNA is TGTGCCAGTAGTCCCCTTCAGTATAGTGTTAATCAGCCCCAGCATTTT. Encoded protein: CASSPLQYSVNQPQHF.